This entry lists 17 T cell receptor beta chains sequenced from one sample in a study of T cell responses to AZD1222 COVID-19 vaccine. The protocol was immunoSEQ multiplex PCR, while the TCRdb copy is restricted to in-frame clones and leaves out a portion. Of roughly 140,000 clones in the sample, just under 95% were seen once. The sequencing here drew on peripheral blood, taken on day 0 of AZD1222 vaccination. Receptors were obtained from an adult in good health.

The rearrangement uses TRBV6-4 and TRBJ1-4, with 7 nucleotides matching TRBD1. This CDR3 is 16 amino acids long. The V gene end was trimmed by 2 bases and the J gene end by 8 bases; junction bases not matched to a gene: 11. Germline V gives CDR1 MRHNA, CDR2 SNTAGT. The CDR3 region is CASSDPTQGVKEKLFF. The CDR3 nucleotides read TGTGCCAGCAGTGACCCTACCCAGGGGGTCAAGGAAAAACTGTTTTTT.

The CDR3 DNA sequence: TGTGCCAGCAGTTTTTTAAGGAGGGAGACTAGTTACTACGAGCAGTACTTC. It yields the protein CASSFLRRETSYYEQYF. V is TRBV28 and J is TRBJ2-7, with a weak D call TRBD2 (6 bases). The germline V and J ends were trimmed by 3 bases and 3 bases, with 21 bases remaining between them. This CDR3 is built from 17 residues. Germline V gives CDR1 MDHEN, CDR2 SYDVKM.

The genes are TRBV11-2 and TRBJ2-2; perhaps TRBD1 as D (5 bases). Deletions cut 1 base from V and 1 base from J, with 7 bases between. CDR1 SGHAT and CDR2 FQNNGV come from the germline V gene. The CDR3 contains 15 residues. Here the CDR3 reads CASSLVRGNTGELFF. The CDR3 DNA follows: TGTGCCAGCAGCTTAGTAAGGGGGAACACCGGGGAGCTGTTTTTT. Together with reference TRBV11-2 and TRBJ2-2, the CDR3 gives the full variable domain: EAGVAQSPRYKIIEKRQSVAFWCNPISGHATLYWYQQILGQGPKLLIQFQNNGVVDDSQLPKDRFSAERLKGVDSTLKIQPAKLEDSAVYLCASSLVRGNTGELFFGEGSRLTVL.

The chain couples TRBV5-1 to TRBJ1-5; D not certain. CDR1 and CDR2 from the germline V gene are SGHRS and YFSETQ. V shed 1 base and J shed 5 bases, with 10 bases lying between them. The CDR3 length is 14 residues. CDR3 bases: TGCGCCAGCAGCTTGTCGTCTCTCGATCAGCCCCAGCATTTT. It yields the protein CASSLSSLDQPQHF. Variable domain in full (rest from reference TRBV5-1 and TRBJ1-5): KAGVTQTPRYLIKTRGQQVTLSCSPISGHRSVSWYQQTPGQGLQFLFEYFSETQRNKGNFPGRFSGRQFSNSRSEMNVSTLELGDSALYLCASSLSSLDQPQHFGDGTRLSIL.

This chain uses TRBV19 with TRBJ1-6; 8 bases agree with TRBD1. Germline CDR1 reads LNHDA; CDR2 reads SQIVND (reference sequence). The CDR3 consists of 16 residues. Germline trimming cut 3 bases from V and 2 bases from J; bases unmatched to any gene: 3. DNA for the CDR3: TGTGCCAGTAGTATGGCAGGGGGCACCTATAATTCACCCCTCCACTTT. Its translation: CASSMAGGTYNSPLHF.

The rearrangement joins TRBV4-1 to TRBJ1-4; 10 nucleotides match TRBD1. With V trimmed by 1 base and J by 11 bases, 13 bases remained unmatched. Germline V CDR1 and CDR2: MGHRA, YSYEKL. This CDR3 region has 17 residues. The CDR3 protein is CASSQVFRGTGDGKLFF. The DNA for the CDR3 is TGCGCCAGCAGCCAAGTCTTTCGGGGGACAGGGGATGGGAAACTGTTTTTT.

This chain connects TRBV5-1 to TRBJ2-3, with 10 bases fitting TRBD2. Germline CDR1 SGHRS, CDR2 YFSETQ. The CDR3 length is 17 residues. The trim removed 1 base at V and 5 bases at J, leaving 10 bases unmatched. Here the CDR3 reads CASSLSLAGVKRDTQYF. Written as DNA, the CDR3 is TGCGCCAGCAGCTTGAGCCTAGCGGGAGTAAAAAGAGATACGCAGTATTTT.

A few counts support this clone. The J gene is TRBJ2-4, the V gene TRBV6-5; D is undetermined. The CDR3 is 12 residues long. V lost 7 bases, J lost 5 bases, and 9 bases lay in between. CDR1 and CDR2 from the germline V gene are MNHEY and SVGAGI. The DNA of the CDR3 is TGTGCCAGCACTACAGATGAAAACATTCAGTACTTC. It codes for CASTTDENIQYF.

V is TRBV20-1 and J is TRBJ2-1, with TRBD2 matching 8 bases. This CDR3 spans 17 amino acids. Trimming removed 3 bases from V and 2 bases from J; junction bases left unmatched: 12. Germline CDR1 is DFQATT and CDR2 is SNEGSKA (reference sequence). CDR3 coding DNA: TGCAGTGCTAGTGGTGCAAGGTCGGGACTAGCCTACAATGAGCAGTTCTTC. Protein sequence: CSASGARSGLAYNEQFF.

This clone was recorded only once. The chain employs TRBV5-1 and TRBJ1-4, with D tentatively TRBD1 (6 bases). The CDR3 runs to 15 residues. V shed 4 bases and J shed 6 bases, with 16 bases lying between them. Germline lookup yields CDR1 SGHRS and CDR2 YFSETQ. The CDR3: CASSLEGGLDEKLFF. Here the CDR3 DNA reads TGCGCCAGCAGCCTGGAGGGGGGCTTGGATGAAAAACTGTTTTTT.

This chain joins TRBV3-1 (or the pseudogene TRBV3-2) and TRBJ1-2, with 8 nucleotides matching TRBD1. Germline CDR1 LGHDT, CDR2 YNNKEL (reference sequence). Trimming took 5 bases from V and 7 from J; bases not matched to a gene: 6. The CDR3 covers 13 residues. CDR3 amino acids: CASSITGGVGYTF. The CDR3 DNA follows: TGTGCCAGCAGCATAACAGGGGGGGTTGGCTACACCTTC.

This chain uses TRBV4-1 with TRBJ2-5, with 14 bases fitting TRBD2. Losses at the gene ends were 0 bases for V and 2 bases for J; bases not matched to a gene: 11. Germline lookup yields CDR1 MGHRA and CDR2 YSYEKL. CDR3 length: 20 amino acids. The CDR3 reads CASSQDPLRLAGGRQETQYF. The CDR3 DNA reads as TGCGCCAGCAGCCAAGATCCGCTGAGACTAGCGGGAGGGCGGCAAGAGACCCAGTACTTC.

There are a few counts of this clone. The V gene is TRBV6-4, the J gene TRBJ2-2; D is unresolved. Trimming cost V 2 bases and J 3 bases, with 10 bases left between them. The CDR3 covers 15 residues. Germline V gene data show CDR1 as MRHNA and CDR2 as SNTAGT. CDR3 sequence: CASSDGGKHTGELFF. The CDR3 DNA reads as TGTGCCAGCAGTGACGGTGGGAAGCACACCGGGGAGCTGTTTTTT.

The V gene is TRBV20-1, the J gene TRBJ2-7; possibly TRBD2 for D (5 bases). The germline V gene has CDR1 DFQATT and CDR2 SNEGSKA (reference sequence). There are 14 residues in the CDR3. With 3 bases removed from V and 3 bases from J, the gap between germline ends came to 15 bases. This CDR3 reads CSASLAGILYEQYF. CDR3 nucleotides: TGCAGTGCTAGTTTGGCCGGGATCCTCTACGAGCAGTACTTC.

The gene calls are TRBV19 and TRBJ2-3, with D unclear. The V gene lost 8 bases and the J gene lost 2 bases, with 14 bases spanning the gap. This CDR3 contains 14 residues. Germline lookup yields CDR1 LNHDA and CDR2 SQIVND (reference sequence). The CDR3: CASGDRALTDTQYF. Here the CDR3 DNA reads TGTGCCAGTGGAGACCGGGCCCTCACAGATACGCAGTATTTT.

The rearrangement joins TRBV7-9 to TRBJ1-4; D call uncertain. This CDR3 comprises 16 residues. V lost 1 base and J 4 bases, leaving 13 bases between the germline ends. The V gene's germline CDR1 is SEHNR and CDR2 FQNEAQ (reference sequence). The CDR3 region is CASSLGSGFSNEKLFF. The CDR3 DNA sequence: TGTGCCAGCAGCTTAGGCTCAGGTTTCAGTAATGAAAAACTGTTTTTT.

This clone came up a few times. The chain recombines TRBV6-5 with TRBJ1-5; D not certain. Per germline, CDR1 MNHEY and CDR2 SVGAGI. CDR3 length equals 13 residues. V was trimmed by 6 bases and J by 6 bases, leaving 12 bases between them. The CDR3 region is CASSQGPIQPQHF. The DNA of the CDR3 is TGTGCCAGCAGCCAAGGGCCAATTCAGCCCCAGCATTTT.